Given below is one TCR beta chain in context. Its specificity is unknown. This sample was taken from a study of T cell responses to AZD1222 COVID-19 vaccine. Whole-study findings and limits: Two doses of AZD1222 preceded a rise in Spike-specific TCR breadth and depth. Repertoires were collected only later (after the peak T cell response had occurred). Spike as a whole was targeted by vaccine-associated CD4 TCRs, dominant at 160-218 and 743-854. Baseline seropositivity characterized only a handful of AZD1222 recipients.

The germline V and J ends were trimmed by 3 bases and 1 base, with 15 bases remaining between them. Germline assignment: CDR1 MGHRA and CDR2 YSYEKL. There are 16 residues in the CDR3. TCRdb's table, derived via immunoSEQ multiplex PCR, lists solely in-frame clones and lacks some. The sample comprises over 60,000 clones, around nine tenths of which are singletons, and about 25% rests with the top ten. This chain uses TRBV4-1 with TRBJ1-1, with TRBD1 as a possible D gene (5 bases). Sequenced material: peripheral blood, taken on day 0 of AZD1222 vaccination. This sequence originates from an adult in good health. CDR3 DNA: TGCGCCAGCAGCCATCGGGGCCTTAGGGAGAACACTGAAGCTTTCTTT. Translated, it gives CASSHRGLRENTEAFF.